This TCR beta chain was documented in a study of CD8 T cells in Susac syndrome. Notes on the study in general: The study conceded that its TCR sequencing and HLA analysis involved relatively few individuals.

Peripheral blood CD8+ and CD4+ T cells were profiled by TCR beta sequencing. In contrast to the negatively isolated CD8+ and CD4+ T cells, TEMRA cells were FACS-enriched. This CDR3 has 13 residues. Trimming took 3 bases from V and 7 from J, leaving 13 bases between them. Germline V gene sequence: CDR1 SQVTM, CDR2 ANQGSEA. Random hexamers primed reverse transcription of about 0.5 to 1 ug RNA. TCRdb re-called the immunoSEQ multiplex PCR reads with MiXCR, one entry per CDR3 protein. The repertoire holds approximately 200,000 distinct CDR3 sequences, with 80% to 95% as singletons. Concerning this clonotype: Its specificity is not known.

Material for sequencing was CD8+ T cells from PBMCs. The origin of this receptor is a human donor with multiple sclerosis. The chain couples TRBV29-1 to TRBJ1-3; TRBD1 is a possible D gene (5 bases). The DNA for the CDR3 is TGCAGCGTTGATACCAGGGCAGGGAACACCATATATTTT. Amino acid sequence: CSVDTRAGNTIYF. Together with reference TRBV29-1 and TRBJ1-3, the CDR3 gives the full variable domain: SAVISQKPSRDICQRGTSLTIQCQVDSQVTMMFWYRQQPGQSLTLIATANQGSEATYESGFVIDKFPISRPNLTFSTLTVSNMSPEDSSIYLCSVDTRAGNTIYFGEGSWLTVV.